This is a list of T cell receptor beta chains from one sample in a study of human thymus T cells. The protocol was immunoSEQ multiplex PCR, while the TCRdb copy is restricted to in-frame clones and leaves out a portion. The data show tens of thousands of clones, with roughly 94% seen just once and under 0.04% held by the top ten. The sequencing sample was made of thymus tissue. The receptor set was obtained from a girl under two years old with a congenital heart defect but otherwise immunologically healthy. The CDR3 runs from the conserved cysteine through the conserved F or W. D genes are given only for firm matches. The size entry is marked missing in some rows and otherwise reads once, few, many or a size class.

v_gene	abundance	j_gene	d_gene	CDR3aa	CDR3nt
TRBV5-5	NA	TRBJ2-7	TRBD2	CASSFCTSDPFESSYEQYF	TGTGCCAGCAGCTTCTGTACTAGCGACCCATTTGAGAGCTCCTACGAGCAGTACTTC
TRBV7-9	NA	TRBJ2-7	NA	CASSSPGSYEQYF	TGTGCCAGCAGCTCCCCGGGTTCCTACGAGCAGTACTTC
TRBV19	NA	TRBJ1-2	NA	CASSQGFGYGYTF	TGTGCCAGTAGTCAGGGATTCGGCTATGGCTACACCTTC
TRBV5-1	NA	TRBJ2-7	TRBD2	CASSLGKSGTRRYEQYF	TGCGCCAGCAGCTTAGGAAAGTCCGGGACTAGACGGTACGAGCAGTACTTC
TRBV7-9	NA	TRBJ2-3	TRBD2	CASSSERDTDTQYF	TGTGCCAGCAGCTCCGAGCGGGACACAGATACGCAGTATTTT
TRBV28	NA	TRBJ2-3	NA	CASSLGEPRGGGTDTQYF	TGTGCCAGCAGTTTGGGTGAACCGCGGGGTGGGGGGACAGATACGCAGTATTTT
TRBV5-1	NA	TRBJ2-7	NA	CASSPTDKEQTYEQYF	TGCGCCAGCAGCCCTACCGACAAGGAACAAACCTACGAGCAGTACTTC
TRBV20-1	NA	TRBJ2-1	NA	CSAHFYNEQFF	TGCAGTGCTCACTTCTACAATGAGCAGTTCTTC
TRBV5-6	NA	TRBJ1-2	NA	CASSSAQTYGYTF	TGTGCCAGCAGCTCAGCACAGACCTATGGCTACACCTTC
TRBV5-1	NA	TRBJ2-1	NA	CASSLAASGRTDRHMKQFF	TGCGCCAGCAGCTTGGCGGCTAGTGGAAGGACAGACCGACATATGAAGCAGTTCTTC
TRBV28	NA	TRBJ1-2	TRBD1	CASSFGDRGDYGYTF	TGTGCCAGCAGTTTCGGGGACAGGGGAGACTATGGCTACACCTTC
TRBV6-1	NA	TRBJ1-2	NA	CASRKEYGYTF	TGTGCCAGCAGGAAAGAATATGGCTACACCTTC
TRBV29-1	NA	TRBJ2-1	NA	CSVEGSGRYNEQFF	TGCAGCGTTGAAGGAAGCGGACGCTACAATGAGCAGTTCTTC
TRBV19	NA	TRBJ1-5	NA	CASADGNQPQHF	TGTGCCAGCGCGGACGGTAATCAGCCCCAGCATTTT
TRBV5-1	NA	TRBJ1-5	TRBD1	CASSLTSGTGDICRNQPQHF	TGCGCCAGCAGCCTGACCTCAGGGACAGGGGACATTTGCCGCAATCAGCCCCAGCATTTT
TRBV9	NA	TRBJ2-2	NA	CASSASRSTGELFF	TGTGCCAGCAGCGCCTCAAGGAGCACCGGGGAGCTGTTTTTT
TRBV4-2	NA	TRBJ2-7	NA	CASSHKQEHNSYEQYF	TGTGCCAGCAGCCACAAACAGGAACACAACTCCTACGAGCAGTACTTC
TRBV7-4	NA	TRBJ1-2	NA	CASSLILAGTTTYGYTF	TGTGCCAGCAGCTTGATTCTAGCGGGGACAACTACATATGGCTACACCTTC
TRBV28	NA	TRBJ1-4	NA	CASSFPAGIREKLFF	TGTGCCAGCAGTTTCCCGGCCGGCATCCGAGAAAAACTGTTTTTT
TRBV5-4	NA	TRBJ2-1	NA	CASSFLGGSSYNEQFF	TGTGCCAGCAGCTTTCTGGGCGGCAGCTCCTACAATGAGCAGTTCTTC
TRBV6-1	NA	TRBJ2-1	NA	CASSEKTHYSYNEQFF	TGTGCCAGCAGTGAAAAGACTCATTACTCCTACAATGAGCAGTTCTTC
TRBV30	NA	TRBJ1-5	TRBD1	CAWRADRGGFGNQPQHF	TGTGCCTGGAGAGCGGACAGGGGGGGGTTTGGCAATCAGCCCCAGCATTTT
TRBV7-9	NA	TRBJ2-1	NA	CASSLNSPGEQFF	TGTGCCAGCAGCTTAAACTCCCCGGGTGAGCAGTTCTTC
TRBV21-1	NA	TRBJ2-1	NA	CASSKIWDRDQSEQFF	TGTGCCAGCAGCAAAATATGGGACAGGGACCAAAGTGAGCAGTTCTTC
TRBV29-1	NA	TRBJ2-5	NA	CSVLLLAGQETQYF	TGCAGCGTCCTATTACTGGCGGGGCAAGAGACCCAGTACTTC
TRBV12-5	NA	TRBJ2-7	NA	CASGLTPRDFSTYEQYF	TGTGCTAGTGGTTTGACGCCTCGGGATTTTTCAACCTACGAGCAGTACTTC
TRBV4-3	NA	TRBJ1-1	NA	CASSRSWKGRGETEAFF	TGCGCCAGCAGCCGATCGTGGAAGGGTCGAGGGGAAACTGAAGCTTTCTTT
TRBV5-1	NA	TRBJ2-7	TRBD2	CASSLSGTSGRPHYEQYF	TGCGCCAGCAGCTTATCCGGGACTAGCGGGAGGCCGCATTACGAGCAGTACTTC
TRBV5-6	NA	TRBJ1-2	NA	CASSFERGPNYGYTF	TGTGCCAGCAGCTTTGAGAGAGGCCCTAACTATGGCTACACCTTC
TRBV6-6	NA	TRBJ1-2	NA	CASRTGWDYGYTF	TGTGCCAGCAGGACGGGGTGGGACTATGGCTACACCTTC
TRBV7-9	NA	TRBJ2-7	NA	CASSLGLPRDRTYEQYF	TGTGCCAGCAGCTTGGGCCTCCCCCGGGACCGAACCTACGAGCAGTACTTC
TRBV7-2	once	TRBJ2-2	NA	CASSLSPGDDTGELFF	TGTGCCAGCAGCCTCAGCCCAGGTGACGACACCGGGGAGCTGTTTTTT
TRBV11-2	NA	TRBJ2-7	NA	CASSLSGTSYEQYF	TGTGCCAGCAGCTTGTCGGGGACCTCCTACGAGCAGTACTTC
TRBV6-6	NA	TRBJ2-2	NA	CASRSRALLNTGELFF	TGTGCCAGCAGGAGCAGGGCCCTACTGAACACCGGGGAGCTGTTTTTT
TRBV6-6	NA	TRBJ2-7	NA	CASSQKVNVPCEQYF	TGTGCCAGCAGCCAGAAGGTCAATGTCCCTTGCGAGCAGTACTTC
TRBV10-1	once	TRBJ2-7	TRBD1	CASSAVGDRAHEQYF	TGCGCCAGCAGCGCCGTTGGGGACAGGGCCCACGAGCAGTACTTC
TRBV5-1	NA	TRBJ2-7	TRBD2	CASRREEGSYEQYF	TGCGCCAGCCGGCGGGAGGAGGGATCCTACGAGCAGTACTTC
TRBV28	NA	TRBJ1-5	NA	CASSFRAGEYSNQPQHF	TGTGCCAGCAGTTTCCGGGCAGGGGAATATAGCAATCAGCCCCAGCATTTT
TRBV9	NA	TRBJ2-2	NA	CASSEGGELFF	TGTGCCAGCAGCGAGGGCGGGGAGCTGTTTTTT
TRBV29-1	NA	TRBJ2-1	TRBD1	CSVEDQRQGAYNEQFF	TGCAGCGTTGAAGATCAGAGGCAGGGGGCCTACAATGAGCAGTTCTTC
TRBV18	NA	TRBJ1-2	NA	CASSLQLTGSYYGYTF	TGTGCCAGCTCCCTACAGCTGACAGGCTCCTACTATGGCTACACCTTC
TRBV6-5	once	TRBJ1-4	NA	CASSYGALEKLFF	TGTGCCAGCAGTTACGGGGCTTTGGAAAAACTGTTTTTT
TRBV28	NA	TRBJ2-4	NA	CASSYNPGGPGPIQYF	TGTGCCAGCAGCTATAATCCGGGGGGCCCCGGCCCCATTCAGTACTTC